Presented here are 7 T cell receptor beta chains from one specimen sequenced in a study of blood T cell repertoires in COVID-19. Data came from immunoSEQ multiplex PCR; TCRdb stores just in-frame clones and leaves some out. The data contain around 70,000 clones, roughly 79% of them seen just once; the ten biggest clones take up 20% to 25%. Source material: peripheral blood. All receptors come from a man between 70 and 80 years old with acute or convalescent COVID-19.

This clone was found many times. The V call is TRBV28, the J call TRBJ2-7; TRBD1 is a possible D gene (6 bases). V gave up 6 bases and J gave up 7 bases, with 16 bases separating them. This CDR3 spans 13 amino acids. CDR1 and CDR2 from the germline V gene are MDHEN and SYDVKM. CDR3 region: CASRDSAVREQYF. The DNA of the CDR3 is TGTGCCAGCAGGGACAGTGCGGTACGGGAGCAGTACTTC.

This clone came up a few times. The rearrangement joins TRBV4-1 to TRBJ2-7; TRBD2 matches at 7 bases. With 1 base clipped from V and 3 bases from J, the junction kept 6 bases outside the gene matches. This CDR3 has 15 residues. Germline CDR1 reads MGHRA; CDR2 reads YSYEKL. This chain's CDR3 is CASSQGAGVGYEQYF. For the CDR3, the DNA is TGCGCCAGCAGCCAAGGTGCGGGAGTAGGCTACGAGCAGTACTTC.

The genes are TRBV5-1 and TRBJ2-1; 9 bases match TRBD2. Germline V lookup: CDR1 SGHRS, CDR2 YFSETQ. The CDR3 has 16 amino acids. J lost 7 bases, V lost 1 base, and 9 bases had no gene match. CDR3 region: CASSLQAGGHGNEQFF. CDR3 bases: TGCGCCAGCAGCTTGCAAGCGGGAGGTCATGGGAATGAGCAGTTCTTC.

Written as DNA, the CDR3 is TGTGCCAGCAGCCAAGGGACTCCAACTAATGAAAAACTGTTTTTT. Protein: CASSQGTPTNEKLFF. The chain is built from TRBV4-2 and TRBJ1-4; D is unclear. Deletions cut 1 base from V and 0 bases from J, with 6 bases between. This CDR3 is built from 15 residues. Per germline, CDR1 LGHNA and CDR2 YNFKEQ.

The rearrangement joins TRBV14 to TRBJ1-1; D remains unclear. Germline CDR1 SGHDN, CDR2 FVKESK. This CDR3 region has 12 residues. The V end lost 3 bases, the J end lost 11 bases, and 13 bases lay between the germline ends. This CDR3 reads CASSQERVKAFF. The CDR3 DNA reads as TGTGCCAGCAGCCAGGAGAGAGTGAAGGCTTTCTTT.

This chain connects TRBV7-9 to TRBJ1-3, with TRBD1 as a possible D gene (5 bases). This CDR3 is built from 14 residues. Germline values: CDR1 SEHNR, CDR2 FQNEAQ (reference sequence). The ends were cut back, 5 bases at V and 6 bases at J, with 14 bases in the middle. Here the CDR3 DNA reads TGTGCCAGCAGCCATAGTGGGACTATAAACACCATATATTTT. Residues: CASSHSGTINTIYF.

The genes are TRBV5-1 and TRBJ2-7; TRBD2 aligns across 7 bases. The CDR3 length is 12 residues. The V gene's germline CDR1 is SGHRS and CDR2 YFSETQ. After removal of 0 bases from V and 9 bases from J, the junction contained 3 bases not matched to a gene. This CDR3 reads CASSLGEGWQYF. The CDR3 DNA reads TGCGCCAGCAGCTTGGGGGAGGGTTGGCAGTACTTC.